This T cell receptor (beta chain) was recorded in a study of T cells in Graves' hyperthyroidism and ophthalmopathy (dated by TCRdb to the late 2010s). For context, the study as a whole: Peripheral blood samples were taken at initial diagnosis, before any treatment was given. A discovery cohort of 95 to 100 patients, roughly 40 with Graves' ophthalmopathy and 55 to 60 with stable Graves' hyperthyroidism, was used to find distinguishing TCR V-J signatures. Prospective prediction of ophthalmopathy was tested in an independent validation cohort of fewer than 20 hyperthyroidism patients and 17 patients who later progressed to ophthalmopathy. For training and testing, the 100 patients in the discovery cohort were randomly divided in a 7:3 ratio. In addition, the study compared T-cell repertoires in thyroid tissue and in blood from 6 or 7 Graves' hyperthyroidism patients. Once sampling was done, hyperthyroidism patients were given methimazole at a starting dose of 30 mg daily, whereas ophthalmopathy patients were given high-dose intravenous methylprednisolone. The paper reports TCR Vbeta CDR3 sequencing of roughly 140 peripheral blood samples: 40 or so ophthalmopathy, fewer than 85 hyperthyroidism and 17 progressor patients. Broad study findings and their caveats: Blood samples also contained most of the expanded thyroid clonotypes (frequency above 0.001), which suggests that blood repertoires may reflect thyroid immune responses. In validation, progression to ophthalmopathy was predicted by the model with approximately 67% sensitivity and 72% to 85% specificity, a median of around 5.9 months before onset. No statistical method was used to fix the sample size in advance, and group allocation was not hidden from the investigators. A model built on a 13 V-J signature distinguished ophthalmopathy from stable hyperthyroidism, reaching 87.88% sensitivity and around 82% specificity in cross-validation and 80%/75% in testing.

A remark on this clonotype: Its recognized antigen is unknown. It has no much larger one-base neighbor in the sample; base qualities were not kept.

The TCR beta CDR3 regions were amplified from RNA transcripts. The TCR CDR3 was subjected to a first round of RT-PCR using the HTBI primer set and the Qiagen OneStep RT-PCR kit. A second multiplex PCR round built the libraries, followed by size selection and purification. Paired-end sequencing of the libraries was performed with 100 bp reads on an Illumina HiSeq2000. The original methods were these. SOAPnuke was used to process the raw data, with reads discarded if the reads contained adapters or uncalled bases, had a mean Phred below 15, or lacked an exact constant-primer or identifier match. High-quality paired reads were merged using COPE v1.2.5, and each unique nucleotide sequence was defined as a clonotype. MiTCR v1.1 was used to align clonotypes to the IMGT TRBV, TRBD and TRBJ reference segments. Analysis was restricted to V-J combinations with a frequency above 0.0001, which covered 99.2% of repertoires. A TCS score was defined as the ratio of F50 (clonal expansion) to E x V (chaos), with BLOSUM62-based TCRdist applied between CDR3 peptides within each V-J. Welch's t-statistics and random forest reduced 514 V-J features to 13, which were used in a naive Bayes classifier (R e1071). Thyroid-blood repertoire similarity was quantified with the Morisita-Horn index. The public sequencing data were trimmed at Q25 with fastp and processed into clonotypes with MiXCR by TCRdb, which kept only in-frame beta chains. All rows with the same CDR3 protein become a single entry with the most common DNA and genes. These V and J calls derive from TCRdb rather than the authors' analysis. The sample includes some 800,000 distinct CDR3 sequences, with more than 30% observed a single time. The ten largest make up 7% to 10% of the sample.

The CDR3 spans 18 residues, from the cysteine through the phenylalanine. Only the CDR3 region is kept as DNA, spanning 54 bases read in frame from base 1. The germline V gene provides CDR1 WSHSY and CDR2 SAAADI. The V and J ends are trimmed by 0 bases and 0 bases, leaving 15 bases between them. Stable Graves' hyperthyroidism was defined as the absence of progression to ophthalmopathy over 18 months of follow-up. Hyperthyroidism patients were newly diagnosed, with disease duration under 2 months, and aged 18 to 65 years. Patients with uncontrolled infections, other autoimmune diseases, pregnancy or lactation were excluded. Diagnoses were established on the basis of clinical symptoms, serum thyroxine and TRAb, thyroid ultrasound, and orbital computed tomography. PBMCs were isolated from about 10 ml of fresh peripheral blood by Ficoll-Paque density gradient centrifugation. Total RNA was extracted with Trizol reagent, and quality was checked on an Agilent 2100 Bioanalyzer.

The sequence is built from TRBV10-2 and TRBJ1-5; a tentative D match to TRBD1 spans 5 bases. This clonotype originated in a young man with Graves' hyperthyroidism. Sequenced sample: blood. The DNA reads as follows: TGCGCCAGCAGTGAGTCGATCGGGAAAGGGGATAGCAATCAGCCCCAGCATTTT. Translated, this is CASSESIGKGDSNQPQHF.